Listed below are T cell receptor beta chains from one sample, sequenced in a study of T cells in Graves' hyperthyroidism and ophthalmopathy. In TCRdb, the multiplex PCR reads were re-called with MiXCR into one record per CDR3 protein. The table shows some 320,000 distinct CDR3 sequences, with roughly 13% occurring only once. Sequenced: blood. The receptors here all came from a woman in her thirties or forties with Graves' ophthalmopathy. CDR3s include the opening cysteine and the closing phenylalanine or tryptophan. The D gene is left open where the match is weak. Clone size appears in some rows only: once, few, many, or a class for an expanded clone.

>.|TRBJ2-3|few|TRBV19
TGTGCCAGTAGTATTTCCGGGGGATCAGATACGCAGTATTTT
CASSISGGSDTQYF
>TRBD2|TRBJ2-1|many|TRBV6-1
TGTGCCAGCAGTGTTCAAGCGGGAGAAGTATTTAATGAGCAGTTCTTC
CASSVQAGEVFNEQFF
>TRBD1|TRBJ1-1|few|TRBV5-1
TGCGCCAGCAGCTCGTCCCGGGACAGGGCTTTGAACACTGAAGCTTTCTTT
CASSSSRDRALNTEAFF
>.|TRBJ1-5|many|TRBV2
TGTGCCAGCAGGTACAGGGATGAAGGTCAGCCCCAGCATTTT
CASRYRDEGQPQHF
>TRBD1|TRBJ2-2|few|TRBV7-9
TGTGCCAGCAGCTTAGTGAGGTTGGACAGGGTCGATCGAACCGGGGAGCTGTTTTTT
CASSLVRLDRVDRTGELFF
>.|TRBJ2-2|.|TRBV19
TGTGCCAGTAGTTCCCAGAAATTCACCGGGGAGCTGTTTTTT
CASSSQKFTGELFF
>.|TRBJ1-6|many|TRBV13
TGTGCCAGCAGTTTAGGACACAATAATTCACCCCTCCACTTT
CASSLGHNNSPLHF
>.|TRBJ2-7|.|TRBV7-2
TGTGCCAGCAGCTTTAGAAGCACTCCCTACGAGCAGTACTTC
CASSFRSTPYEQYF
>.|TRBJ1-4|many|TRBV29-1
TGCAGCGTTTTCGACGGTGGAGGAGAAAAACTGTTTTTT
CSVFDGGGEKLFF
>TRBD2|TRBJ2-1|.|TRBV10-3
TGTGCCATCAGTGAGTCGGTCGGACTAGAGTTTGATGAGCAGTTCTTC
CAISESVGLEFDEQFF
>TRBD1|TRBJ1-3|.|TRBV15
TGTGCCACCAGCAGCGACAGGGCGAGATGGCTTTCTGGAAACACCATATATTTT
CATSSDRARWLSGNTIYF
>.|TRBJ1-2|many|TRBV6-1
TGTGCCAGCAGTGGTAGGGGGGCTAACTATGGCTACACCTTC
CASSGRGANYGYTF
>TRBD2|TRBJ2-3|.|TRBV7-8
TGTGCCAGCAGCCGTGTGAAGCGGGAGGGCCTCGGCACAGATACGCAGTATTTT
CASSRVKREGLGTDTQYF
>.|TRBJ1-2|many|TRBV20-1
TGCAGTGCTCCCATGGGGGGCCAAGCTAACTATGGCTACACCTTC
CSAPMGGQANYGYTF
>.|TRBJ2-1|many|TRBV3-1
TGTGCCAGCAGCCAACGAGCGGGTTACAATGAGCAGTTCTTC
CASSQRAGYNEQFF
>.|TRBJ2-1|.|TRBV10-1
TGCGCCAGCAGTCCACCGGGGAGTAGGGATGAGCAGTTCTTC
CASSPPGSRDEQFF
>.|TRBJ1-5|many|TRBV15
TGTGCCACCAGCTATGACAGCAATCAGCCCCAGCATTTT
CATSYDSNQPQHF
>.|TRBJ2-3|many|TRBV27
TGTGCCAGCAGTTTTGGGTCGGCCGGAGATACGCAGTATTTT
CASSFGSAGDTQYF
>.|TRBJ2-1|many|TRBV15
TGTGCCACCAGCAGAGATGGACCATTTGAGCAGTTCTTC
CATSRDGPFEQFF
>.|TRBJ2-2|.|TRBV7-8
TGTGCCAGCACCCAGGGGTACATGACCGGGGAGCTGTTTTTT
CASTQGYMTGELFF
>.|TRBJ2-2|few|TRBV5-6
TGTGCCAGCAGCTTCGGGGATGACGGGGAGCTGTTTTTT
CASSFGDDGELFF
>TRBD2|TRBJ2-1|many|TRBV7-2
TGTGCCAGCAGCTTAAGTCAACGGGGGGTCCCCAATGAGCAGTTCTTC
CASSLSQRGVPNEQFF
>.|TRBJ1-5|many|TRBV6-1
TGTGCCAGCAGTGATGCTGGGGGCACTCAGCCCCAGCATTTT
CASSDAGGTQPQHF
>.|TRBJ2-3|few|TRBV30
TGTGCCTGCACCCAACCCGGGACGCTAGCAGATACGCAGTATTTT
CACTQPGTLADTQYF
>.|TRBJ2-6|few|TRBV28
TGTGCCAGCAGCTCTATCAGGGCCACTGGGGCCAACGTCCTGACTTTC
CASSSIRATGANVLTF
>.|TRBJ1-1|.|TRBV19
TGTGCCAATAGTATACAGGCTGGGTTGGACACTGAAGCTTTCTTT
CANSIQAGLDTEAFF
>.|TRBJ1-6|many|TRBV28
TGTGCCAGCAGCCGATCGGGCGAGAATTCACCCCTCCACTTT
CASSRSGENSPLHF
>TRBD1|TRBJ2-7|few|TRBV24-1
TGTGCCACCAGTGACAATGACAGGGGAACCTACGAGCAGTACTTC
CATSDNDRGTYEQYF
>.|TRBJ1-6|many|TRBV2
TGTGCCAGCAGGACCGGCGCAGGTGACAACTCACCCCTCCACTTT
CASRTGAGDNSPLHF
>.|TRBJ2-7|many|TRBV28
TGTGCCAGCAGTTTACCCGTTCGGGACGAGCAGTACTTC
CASSLPVRDEQYF
>TRBD2|TRBJ2-5|few|TRBV5-4
TGTGCCAGCAGTCCCAGCGGGGGGGGTGAAGAGACCCAGTACTTC
CASSPSGGGEETQYF
>.|TRBJ1-1|few|TRBV7-9
TGTGCCAGCAGCTTAGGGGCGGTGGACACTGAAGCTTTCTTT
CASSLGAVDTEAFF
>.|TRBJ2-2|many|TRBV7-6
TGTGCCAGCAGCTTGGGCGGGGCCGCCGGGGAGCTGTTTTTT
CASSLGGAAGELFF
>.|TRBJ2-7|few|TRBV4-1
TGCGCCAGCAGCCAACCATCCAGGGGAAACTACGAGCAGTACTTC
CASSQPSRGNYEQYF
>TRBD1|TRBJ2-5|.|TRBV5-1
TGCGCCAGCAGCTCCCGGACAGGCTACCTCGAGACCCAGTACTTC
CASSSRTGYLETQYF
>TRBD1|TRBJ1-2|many|TRBV9
TGTGCCAGCAGCGACTCCACCCGGACAGGGTACTATGGCTACACCTTC
CASSDSTRTGYYGYTF
>TRBD2|TRBJ2-1|.|TRBV20-1
TGCAGTGCTCGCGGGGGGGCTGGAGAGCAGTTCTTC
CSARGGAGEQFF
>.|TRBJ1-2|many|TRBV20-1
TGCAGTGCTAAACCGGGACTCCCTAGGCGGGTCGGCTACACCTTC
CSAKPGLPRRVGYTF
>TRBD2|TRBJ2-1|.|TRBV24-1
TGTGCCACCAGTGATTTTTCCCAGGGAGGGTACAATGAGCAGTTCTTC
CATSDFSQGGYNEQFF
>.|TRBJ2-5|.|TRBV11-2
TGTGCCAGCAGCCTAGGCCGGGGGGCAAAGGGAGGAGAGACCCAGTACTTC
CASSLGRGAKGGETQYF
>.|TRBJ2-1|many|TRBV20-1
TGCAGTACATCCCTCGGCCTCTACAATGAGCAGTTCTTC
CSTSLGLYNEQFF
>.|TRBJ1-2|many|TRBV6-1
TGTGCCAGCAGTGAAGAAAGGCACTATGGCTACACCTTC
CASSEERHYGYTF
>TRBD1|TRBJ1-2|many|TRBV7-2
TGTGCCAGCAGCTTAGTCGTAGGACAGGAAGATGGCTACACCTTC
CASSLVVGQEDGYTF
>TRBD1|TRBJ2-3|many|TRBV7-9
TGTGCCAGCAGGCCACGGACAGGGTTCGGCACAGATACGCAGTATTTT
CASRPRTGFGTDTQYF
>TRBD2|TRBJ2-5|many|TRBV20-1
TGCAGTGCTAGAGAACTCGCGGGACTAGCGGGACTGGAGACCCAGTACTTC
CSARELAGLAGLETQYF
>TRBD2|TRBJ2-2|.|TRBV12-3/TRBV12-4
TGTGCCAGCAGTCCCCATAGCGGGCCGGCCGGGGAGCTGTTTTTT
CASSPHSGPAGELFF
>.|TRBJ2-1|.|TRBV7-9
TGTGCCAGCAGCTTAGGGCAGTTCTTC
CASSLGQFF
>.|TRBJ2-7|few|TRBV30
TGTGCCTGGAGTGCTGCCGGGTACTCCTACGAGCAGTACTTC
CAWSAAGYSYEQYF
>.|TRBJ2-1|few|TRBV19
TGTGCCAGTAGTATAGGGGCAGGACCCGCCAATGAGCAGTTCTTC
CASSIGAGPANEQFF
>.|TRBJ2-3|once|TRBV7-9
TGTGCCAGCAGCCCAACCTCCTGGGGCCAGGAGTATTTT
CASSPTSWGQEYF
>.|TRBJ2-1|many|TRBV5-4
TGTGCCAGCAGCTTTACCCTCAATGAGCAGTTCTTC
CASSFTLNEQFF